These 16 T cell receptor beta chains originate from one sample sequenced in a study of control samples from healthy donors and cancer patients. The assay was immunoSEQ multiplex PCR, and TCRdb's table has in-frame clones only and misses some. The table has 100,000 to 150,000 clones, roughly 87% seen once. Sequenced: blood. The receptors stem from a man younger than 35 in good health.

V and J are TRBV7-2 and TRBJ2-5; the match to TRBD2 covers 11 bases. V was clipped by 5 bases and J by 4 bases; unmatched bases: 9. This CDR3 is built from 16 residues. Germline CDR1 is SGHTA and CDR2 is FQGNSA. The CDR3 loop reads CASSLSGRALGETQYF. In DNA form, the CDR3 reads TGTGCCAGCAGCCTTAGCGGGAGGGCCCTCGGAGAGACCCAGTACTTC.

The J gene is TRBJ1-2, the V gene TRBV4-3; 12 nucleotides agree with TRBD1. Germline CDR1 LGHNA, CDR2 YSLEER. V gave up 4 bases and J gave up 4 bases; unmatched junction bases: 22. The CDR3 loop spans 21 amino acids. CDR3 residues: CASSPNFPSDRGTGGSYGYTF. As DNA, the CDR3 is TGCGCCAGCAGCCCTAACTTTCCTAGTGATCGCGGGACAGGGGGCAGCTATGGCTACACCTTC.

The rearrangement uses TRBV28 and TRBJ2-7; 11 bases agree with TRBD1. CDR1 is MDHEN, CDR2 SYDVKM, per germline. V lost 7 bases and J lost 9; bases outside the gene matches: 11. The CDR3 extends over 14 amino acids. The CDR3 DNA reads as TGTGCCAGCAACCGGGACAGGGGGATTGTTGGGCAGTACTTC. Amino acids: CASNRDRGIVGQYF.

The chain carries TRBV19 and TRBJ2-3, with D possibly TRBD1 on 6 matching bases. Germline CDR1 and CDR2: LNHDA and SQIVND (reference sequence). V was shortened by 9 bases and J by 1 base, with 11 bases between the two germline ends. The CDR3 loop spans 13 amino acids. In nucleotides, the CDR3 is TGTGCCAGCCGACAGGCCGGCACAGATACGCAGTATTTT. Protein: CASRQAGTDTQYF.

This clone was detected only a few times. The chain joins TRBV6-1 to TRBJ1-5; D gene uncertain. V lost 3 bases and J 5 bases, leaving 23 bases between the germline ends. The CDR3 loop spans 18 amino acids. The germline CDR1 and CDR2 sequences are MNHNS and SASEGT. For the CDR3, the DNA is TGTGCCAGCAGTGATGATAACCTCAGACGACGGAGAGATCAGCCCCAGCATTTT. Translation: CASSDDNLRRRRDQPQHF.

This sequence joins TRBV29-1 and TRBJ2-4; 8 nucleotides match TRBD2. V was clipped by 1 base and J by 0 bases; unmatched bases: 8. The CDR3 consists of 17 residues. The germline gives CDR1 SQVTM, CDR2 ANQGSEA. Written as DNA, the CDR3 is TGCAGCGTTGAAGGGCTAGCGGGCAATATAGCCAAAAACATTCAGTACTTC. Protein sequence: CSVEGLAGNIAKNIQYF.

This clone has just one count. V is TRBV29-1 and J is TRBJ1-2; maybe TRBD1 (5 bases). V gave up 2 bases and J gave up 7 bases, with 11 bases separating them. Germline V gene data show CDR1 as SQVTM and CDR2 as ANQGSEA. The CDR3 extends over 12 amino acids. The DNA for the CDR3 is TGCAGCGTTGAACTGGGGGAGCGTGGCTACACCTTC. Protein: CSVELGERGYTF.

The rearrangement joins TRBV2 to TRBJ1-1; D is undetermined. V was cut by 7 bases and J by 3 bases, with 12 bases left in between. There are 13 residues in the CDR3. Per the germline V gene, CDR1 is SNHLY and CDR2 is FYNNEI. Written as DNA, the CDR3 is TGTGCCAGCACTTCGTTACTCGACACTGAAGCTTTCTTT. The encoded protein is CASTSLLDTEAFF.

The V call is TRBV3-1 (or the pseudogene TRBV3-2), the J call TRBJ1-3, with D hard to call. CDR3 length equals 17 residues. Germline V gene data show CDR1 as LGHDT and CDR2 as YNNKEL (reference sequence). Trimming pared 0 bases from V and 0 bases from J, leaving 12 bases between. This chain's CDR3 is CASSQDRGHGSGNTIYF. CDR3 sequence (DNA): TGTGCCAGCAGCCAAGATAGAGGGCACGGCTCTGGAAACACCATATATTTT.

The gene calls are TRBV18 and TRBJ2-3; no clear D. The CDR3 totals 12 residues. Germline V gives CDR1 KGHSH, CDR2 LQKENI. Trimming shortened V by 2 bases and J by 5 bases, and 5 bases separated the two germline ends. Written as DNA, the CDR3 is TGTGCCAGCTCACCAGTAGGAGATACGCAGTATTTT. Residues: CASSPVGDTQYF.

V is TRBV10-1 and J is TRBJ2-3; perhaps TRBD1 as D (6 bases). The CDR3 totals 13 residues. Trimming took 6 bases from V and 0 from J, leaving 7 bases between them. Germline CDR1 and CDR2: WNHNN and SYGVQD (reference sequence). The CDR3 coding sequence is TGCGCCAGCAGGGACAGTAGCACAGATACGCAGTATTTT. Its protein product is CASRDSSTDTQYF.

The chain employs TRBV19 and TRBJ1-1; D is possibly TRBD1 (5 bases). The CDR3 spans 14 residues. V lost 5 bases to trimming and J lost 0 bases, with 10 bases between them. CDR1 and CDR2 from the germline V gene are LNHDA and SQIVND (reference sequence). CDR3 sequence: CASSWGSVNTEAFF. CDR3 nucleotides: TGTGCCAGTAGTTGGGGCAGTGTGAACACTGAAGCTTTCTTT.

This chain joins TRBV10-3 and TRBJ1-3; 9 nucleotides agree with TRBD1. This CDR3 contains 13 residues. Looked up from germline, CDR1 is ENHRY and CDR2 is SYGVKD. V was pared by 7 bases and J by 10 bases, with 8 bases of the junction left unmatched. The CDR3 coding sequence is TGTGCCATCACCCCGGGACAGGGTGGAACCATATATTTT. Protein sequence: CAITPGQGGTIYF.

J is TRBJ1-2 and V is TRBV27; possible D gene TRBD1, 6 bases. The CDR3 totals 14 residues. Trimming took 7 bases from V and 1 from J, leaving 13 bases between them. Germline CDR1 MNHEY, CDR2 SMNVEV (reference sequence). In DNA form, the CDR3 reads TGTGCCAGCACCCGAATAGGGGGTAACTATGGCTACACCTTC. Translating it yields CASTRIGGNYGYTF.

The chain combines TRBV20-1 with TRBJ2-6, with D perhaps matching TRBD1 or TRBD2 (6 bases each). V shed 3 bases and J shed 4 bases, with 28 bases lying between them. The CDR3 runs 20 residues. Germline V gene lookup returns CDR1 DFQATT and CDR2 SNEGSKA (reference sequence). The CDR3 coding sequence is TGCAGTGCTAGTCTTCTCCTAGGGGGGACCTCCCAGTACGGGGCCAACGTCCTGACTTTC. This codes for CSASLLLGGTSQYGANVLTF.

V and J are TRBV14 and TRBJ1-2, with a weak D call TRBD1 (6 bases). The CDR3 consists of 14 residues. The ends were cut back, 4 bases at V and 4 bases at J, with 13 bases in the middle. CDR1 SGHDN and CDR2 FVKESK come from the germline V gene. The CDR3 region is CASSPTGRVYGYTF. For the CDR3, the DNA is TGTGCCAGCAGCCCAACAGGGAGAGTCTATGGCTACACCTTC.